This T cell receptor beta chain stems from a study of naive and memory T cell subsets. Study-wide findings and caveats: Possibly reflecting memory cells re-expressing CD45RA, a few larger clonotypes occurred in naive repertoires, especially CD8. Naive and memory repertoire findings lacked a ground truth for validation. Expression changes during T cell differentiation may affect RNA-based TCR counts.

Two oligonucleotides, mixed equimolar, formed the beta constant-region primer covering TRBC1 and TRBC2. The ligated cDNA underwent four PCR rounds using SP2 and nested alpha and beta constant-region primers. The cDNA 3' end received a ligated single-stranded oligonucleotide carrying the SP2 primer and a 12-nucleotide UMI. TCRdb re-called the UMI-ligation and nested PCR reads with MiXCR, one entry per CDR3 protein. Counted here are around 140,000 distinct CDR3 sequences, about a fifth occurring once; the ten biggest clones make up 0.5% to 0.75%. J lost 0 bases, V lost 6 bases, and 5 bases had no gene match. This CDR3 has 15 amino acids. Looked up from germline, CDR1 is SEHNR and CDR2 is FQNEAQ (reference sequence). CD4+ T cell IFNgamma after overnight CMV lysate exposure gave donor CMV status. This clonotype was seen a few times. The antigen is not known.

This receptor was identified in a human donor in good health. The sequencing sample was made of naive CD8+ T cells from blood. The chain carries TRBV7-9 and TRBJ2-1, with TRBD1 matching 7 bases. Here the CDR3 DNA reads TGTGCCAGCAGGCCAAGACAGGGCTCCTACAATGAGCAGTTCTTC. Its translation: CASRPRQGSYNEQFF.